The next 14 T cell receptor beta chains were all read from a single sample in a study of cytomegalovirus exposure and HLA in healthy donors. The PCR was carried out with 60 Vbeta primers and 13 Jbeta primers. Profiling relied on immunoSEQ multiplex PCR, and the TCRdb table lists in-frame clones only, not all of them. The sample holds 90,000 to 120,000 clones; around 80% are singletons and the top ten take roughly 1.7%. The sample consisted of PBMCs. Receptors originate from a middle-aged woman in good health and CMV-seronegative.

The rearrangement links TRBV18 to TRBJ1-4, with a weak D call TRBD1 (5 bases). Germline V gene sequence: CDR1 KGHSH, CDR2 LQKENI. The V end was cut by 3 bases, the J end by 8 bases, with 16 bases between. The CDR3 is made up of 15 amino acids. In DNA form, the CDR3 reads TGTGCCAGCTCACCCCAACGGGGGGAAGAAGAAAAACTGTTTTTT. It encodes CASSPQRGEEEKLFF.

J is TRBJ1-2 and V is TRBV7-9; weak D call: TRBD1 (5 bases). CDR3 length: 14 residues. V lost 1 base to trimming and J lost 5 bases, with 11 bases between them. The V gene's germline CDR1 is SEHNR and CDR2 FQNEAQ (reference sequence). CDR3 sequence reads: CASSLGGTAYGYTF. The CDR3 DNA sequence: TGTGCCAGCAGCTTAGGAGGGACTGCTTATGGCTACACCTTC.

The genes are TRBV18 and TRBJ2-3; possible D gene TRBD2, 6 bases. Trimming took off 2 bases at V and 7 bases at J, with 10 bases between the two ends. This CDR3 contains 13 residues. CDR1 and CDR2 from the germline V gene are KGHSH and LQKENI. CDR3 sequence reads: CASSPELAHTQYF. The CDR3 coding sequence is TGTGCCAGCTCACCAGAACTAGCACATACGCAGTATTTT.

This chain joins TRBV25-1 and TRBJ1-2, with 7 nucleotides matching TRBD1. The V segment lost 3 bases and the J segment 4 bases; nucleotides outside the gene matches: 5. This CDR3 is 14 amino acids long. From germline, CDR1 is MGHDK and CDR2 SYGVNS. Here the CDR3 DNA reads TGTGCCAGCAGTGAGTCGACAGGGTCCTATGGCTACACCTTC. As protein: CASSESTGSYGYTF.

This clone was picked up a small number of times. The V gene is TRBV19, the J gene TRBJ2-3, with a possible D match to TRBD2 (5 bases). The V gene's germline CDR1 is LNHDA and CDR2 SQIVND (reference sequence). This CDR3 is built from 14 residues. The V gene lost 10 bases and the J gene lost 1 base, with 15 bases spanning the gap. The CDR3 protein is CATRRGSGTDTQYF. As DNA, the CDR3 is TGTGCCACCCGTCGGGGATCGGGCACAGATACGCAGTATTTT.

This clone was seen more than once but under ten times. The chain is built from TRBV7-9 and TRBJ1-2; D gene ambiguous. The V gene's germline CDR1 is SEHNR and CDR2 FQNEAQ (reference sequence). CDR3 length: 13 amino acids. The V end lost 1 base, the J end lost 4 bases, and 7 bases lay between the germline ends. CDR3 loop: CASSLGQSYGYTF. CDR3 coding DNA: TGTGCCAGCAGCTTAGGGCAAAGCTATGGCTACACCTTC.

This clone was counted between two and nine times. The chain is built from TRBV19 and TRBJ2-2, with D unclear. The germline V and J ends were trimmed by 5 bases and 9 bases, with 22 bases remaining between them. The CDR3 runs 16 residues. In germline, CDR1 is LNHDA, CDR2 SQIVND (reference sequence). The DNA for the CDR3 is TGTGCCAGTAGTGTAACAGCACACATAGTCTTCAGGGAGCTGTTTTTT. Protein product: CASSVTAHIVFRELFF. Full variable domain (missing parts from reference TRBV19 and TRBJ2-2): DGGITQSPKYLFRKEGQNVTLSCEQNLNHDAMYWYRQDPGQGLRLIYYSQIVNDFQKGDIAEGYSVSREKKESFPLTVTSAQKNPTAFYLCASSVTAHIVFRELFFGEGSRLTVL.

This sequence joins TRBV18 and TRBJ1-3; D is possibly TRBD1 (6 bases). V was shortened by 6 bases and J by 2 bases, with 14 bases between the two germline ends. Germline V CDR1 and CDR2: KGHSH, LQKENI. CDR3 length: 15 amino acids. The CDR3: CASSLVDSPGNTIYF. CDR3 DNA sequence: TGTGCCAGCTCCCTCGTGGACAGTCCTGGAAACACCATATATTTT.

CDR3 DNA sequence: TGCAGCGCGCGGGTAGGACTAGCTCTCAATGAGCAGTTCTTC. This sequence encodes CSARVGLALNEQFF. The chain combines TRBV29-1 with TRBJ2-1; TRBD2 matches 8 bases. Germline V gene data show CDR1 as SQVTM and CDR2 as ANQGSEA. CDR3 size: 14 residues. V dropped 7 bases and J dropped 6; count of bases not matched to a gene: 11.

This clone appeared a single time. The rearrangement uses TRBV29-1 and TRBJ2-1; TRBD1 agrees at 9 bases. This CDR3 comprises 14 residues. J gave up 4 bases and V 6 bases, and 7 bases lay outside the gene matches. Germline CDR1 is SQVTM and CDR2 is ANQGSEA. The CDR3 region is CSVHGTGPYNEQFF. The CDR3 nucleotides are TGCAGCGTCCATGGGACAGGGCCTTACAATGAGCAGTTCTTC.

V is TRBV19 and J is TRBJ2-2; 9 bases line up with TRBD2. Trimming cost V 3 bases and J 6 bases; bases outside gene matches: 2. CDR3 length: 14 residues. Germline V CDR1 and CDR2: LNHDA, SQIVND (reference sequence). CDR3 DNA sequence: TGTGCCAGTAGTATGGTAGCGGGAGCCGGGGAGCTGTTTTTT. It encodes CASSMVAGAGELFF.

V and J are TRBV6-5 and TRBJ1-2; TRBD1 agrees at 7 bases. The V gene's germline CDR1 is MNHEY and CDR2 SVGAGI. CDR3 length: 14 residues. The V segment lost 2 bases and the J segment 7 bases; nucleotides outside the gene matches: 7. The CDR3 DNA is TGTGCCAGCAGTTACCAGGGGGAATTTAGTGGCTACACCTTC. This translates into CASSYQGEFSGYTF.

The CDR3 DNA reads as TGTGCCAGCGTAGACAGCGATAATTCACCCCTCCACTTT. Its protein product is CASVDSDNSPLHF. V is TRBV7-9 and J is TRBJ1-6; D is possibly TRBD1 (5 bases). Deletions cut 8 bases from V and 5 bases from J, with 10 bases between. Germline V lookup: CDR1 SEHNR, CDR2 FQNEAQ (reference sequence). This CDR3 contains 13 residues. Based on the CDR3 plus reference TRBV7-9 and TRBJ1-6, the full variable domain is DTGVSQNPRHKITKRGQNVTFRCDPISEHNRLYWYRQTLGQGPEFLTYFQNEAQLEKSRLLSDRFSAERPKGSFSTLEIQRTEQGDSAMYLCASVDSDNSPLHFGNGTRLTVT.

This clone showed up just once. This chain connects TRBV10-3 to TRBJ2-3, with D unclear. CDR3 size: 13 residues. Trimming cost V 4 bases and J 2 bases, with 7 bases left between them. CDR1 and CDR2 from the germline V gene are ENHRY and SYGVKD. Here the CDR3 DNA reads TGTGCCATCAGTGTGGCCATCACAGATACGCAGTATTTT. Protein: CAISVAITDTQYF.